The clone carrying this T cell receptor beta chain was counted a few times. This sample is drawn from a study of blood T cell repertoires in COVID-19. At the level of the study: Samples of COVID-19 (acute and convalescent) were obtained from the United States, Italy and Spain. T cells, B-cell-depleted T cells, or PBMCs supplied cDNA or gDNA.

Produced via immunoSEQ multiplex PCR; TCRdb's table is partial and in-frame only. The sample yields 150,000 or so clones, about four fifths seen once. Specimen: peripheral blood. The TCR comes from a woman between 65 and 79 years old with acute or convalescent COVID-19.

This CDR3 is CASSFGQANEKLFF. The CDR3 region has the DNA TGTGCCAGCAGTTTCGGACAGGCTAATGAAAAACTGTTTTTT. The chain links TRBV27 to TRBJ1-4; 7 bases agree with TRBD1. CDR3 size: 14 residues. Looked up from germline, CDR1 is MNHEY and CDR2 is SMNVEV (reference sequence). V dropped 3 bases and J dropped 3; count of bases not matched to a gene: 1.